This T cell receptor beta chain was sequenced for a study of blood T cells in healthy people across ages. Study findings and constraints: A strong correlation was found between TCR beta diversity and the percentage of naive T cells. Older individuals had lower TCR beta diversity per million T cells (the decline was roughly linear).

V shed 5 bases, J shed 2 bases, and the junction held 8 bases outside the gene matches. Germline V gene data show CDR1 as SQVTM and CDR2 as ANQGSEA. This CDR3 has 14 residues. Sample-barcoded 5' priming and a J-beta primer mix drove a second PCR of roughly 7 to 11 cycles. With 12 random nucleotides, a template-switch adaptor tagged each individual cDNA molecule. TCRdb processed the 5' RACE reads anew with MiXCR; each CDR3 protein has one entry. This sample carries more than 600,000 distinct CDR3 sequences, 25% of them seen once, and the ten largest clones take around 9.2%. This clonotype occurred a few times. Antigen specificity is unknown. These data are also associated with another study on T cells of mothers and their children.

The receptor was derived from a boy aged 5 to 17 in good health. The sample was blood. V gene TRBV29-1 combines with J gene TRBJ2-5, with TRBD1 matching over 7 bases. The CDR3 loop is CSVRQGETQETQYF. The CDR3 nucleotides read TGCAGCGTTAGGCAGGGGGAAACTCAAGAGACCCAGTACTTC. The full variable domain, with the rest looked up from reference TRBV29-1 and TRBJ2-5, is SAVISQKPSRDICQRGTSLTIQCQVDSQVTMMFWYRQQPGQSLTLIATANQGSEATYESGFVIDKFPISRPNLTFSTLTVSNMSPEDSSIYLCSVRQGETQETQYFGPGTRLLVL.